This is a list of T cell receptor beta chains from one sample in a study of blood T cell repertoires in COVID-19. The method was immunoSEQ multiplex PCR; TCRdb's version includes in-frame clones alone and lacks a portion of them. This sample has about 240,000 clones, with approximately 83% found just once. The sample comprised peripheral blood. The receptor set was obtained from a woman aged 25 to 39 who had recovered from COVID-19. The CDR3 runs from the conserved cysteine through the conserved F or W. The order of the fields is D gene, J gene, V gene, clone size, CDR3 DNA, CDR3 protein. A D gene is named only where the DNA matches it firmly. Clone sizes are given selectively: once, few, many, or a class where the clone is expanded.

d_call: TRBD1; j_call: TRBJ1-2; v_call: TRBV30; clone_size: -; cdr3_nt: TGTGCCTCGTTCCCTGGACAGGGGAACTATGGCTACACCTTC; cdr3_aa: CASFPGQGNYGYTF
d_call: TRBD1; j_call: TRBJ1-4; v_call: TRBV10-2; clone_size: -; cdr3_nt: TGCGCCAGCAGTGATTCCGGGACAGGAGCATTTAATGAAAAACTGTTTTTT; cdr3_aa: CASSDSGTGAFNEKLFF
d_call: -; j_call: TRBJ1-2; v_call: TRBV9; clone_size: -; cdr3_nt: TGTGCCAGCAGCGTAGCCCCCCTGGGGGCTATCTTCGGCTACACCTTC; cdr3_aa: CASSVAPLGAIFGYTF
d_call: -; j_call: TRBJ2-7; v_call: TRBV6-5; clone_size: -; cdr3_nt: TGTGCCAGCAGTTCGACCTGGCGGGGGCACGAGCAGTACTTC; cdr3_aa: CASSSTWRGHEQYF
d_call: TRBD1; j_call: TRBJ1-1; v_call: TRBV30; clone_size: few; cdr3_nt: TGTGCCTGGAGTCCCGGGACAGGGGTCACTGAAGCTTTCTTT; cdr3_aa: CAWSPGTGVTEAFF
d_call: -; j_call: TRBJ2-1; v_call: TRBV7-3; clone_size: -; cdr3_nt: TGTGCCAGCAGTTTCGGGGGAGATGAGCAGTTCTTC; cdr3_aa: CASSFGGDEQFF
d_call: -; j_call: TRBJ1-6; v_call: TRBV9; clone_size: -; cdr3_nt: TGTGCCAGCAGCGTAGAAGGGGTTGGTAATTCACCCCTCCACTTT; cdr3_aa: CASSVEGVGNSPLHF
d_call: -; j_call: TRBJ1-5; v_call: TRBV10-2; clone_size: -; cdr3_nt: TGCGCCAGCAGTGAGTATATGGCGATTGGAGGGAATCAGCCCCAGCATTTT; cdr3_aa: CASSEYMAIGGNQPQHF
d_call: -; j_call: TRBJ1-2; v_call: TRBV3-1/TRBV3-2; clone_size: -; cdr3_nt: TGTGCCAGCAGCCAAGAACGGGGCTACACCTTC; cdr3_aa: CASSQERGYTF
d_call: -; j_call: TRBJ2-7; v_call: TRBV2; clone_size: few; cdr3_nt: TGTGCCAGCAGTGTTAGGCTAGCTGGCGAGCAGTACTTC; cdr3_aa: CASSVRLAGEQYF
d_call: TRBD2; j_call: TRBJ2-3; v_call: TRBV7-2; clone_size: -; cdr3_nt: TGTGCCAGCAGCTTATCTTTGGGGGGGAGCACAGATACGCAGTATTTT; cdr3_aa: CASSLSLGGSTDTQYF
d_call: -; j_call: TRBJ2-7; v_call: TRBV20-1; clone_size: -; cdr3_nt: TGCAGTGCTAGTCTTGCGGGACAGACCTACGAGCAGTACTTC; cdr3_aa: CSASLAGQTYEQYF
d_call: -; j_call: TRBJ1-2; v_call: TRBV6-1; clone_size: -; cdr3_nt: TGTGCCAGCAGTGAATTAGAACAGGCCGGCTACACCTTC; cdr3_aa: CASSELEQAGYTF
d_call: -; j_call: TRBJ1-1; v_call: TRBV3-1/TRBV3-2; clone_size: -; cdr3_nt: TGTGCCAGCAGCCCTTTGGGCAGGGCGAACACTGAAGCTTTCTTT; cdr3_aa: CASSPLGRANTEAFF
d_call: -; j_call: TRBJ1-4; v_call: TRBV6-6; clone_size: -; cdr3_nt: TGTGCCAGCCAAGATGAGACTACGTCGGTGTTTTTT; cdr3_aa: CASQDETTSVFF
d_call: -; j_call: TRBJ2-1; v_call: TRBV6-2/TRBV6-3; clone_size: -; cdr3_nt: TGTGCCAGCAGTCCGGACATACATGAGCAGTTCTTC; cdr3_aa: CASSPDIHEQFF
d_call: -; j_call: TRBJ1-1; v_call: TRBV2; clone_size: -; cdr3_nt: TGTGCCAGCAGTGAAAATCGGAGGTGGGGGGTGAACACTGAAGCTTTCTTT; cdr3_aa: CASSENRRWGVNTEAFF
d_call: TRBD2; j_call: TRBJ2-5; v_call: TRBV2; clone_size: -; cdr3_nt: TGTGCCAGCAGTGACCTACGACTAGCGGGGAGTCCGGAGACCCAGTACTTC; cdr3_aa: CASSDLRLAGSPETQYF
d_call: -; j_call: TRBJ2-1; v_call: TRBV13; clone_size: -; cdr3_nt: TGTGCCAGCCGCATTACGTCGGTACGGTCGGGGACATTAGCGACCTACAATGAGCAGTTCTTC; cdr3_aa: CASRITSVRSGTLATYNEQFF
d_call: -; j_call: TRBJ1-5; v_call: TRBV5-1; clone_size: -; cdr3_nt: TGCGCCAGCAGCTTGTACGGGGGGGATGGTCAGCCCCAGCATTTT; cdr3_aa: CASSLYGGDGQPQHF
d_call: TRBD2; j_call: TRBJ2-3; v_call: TRBV6-2/TRBV6-3; clone_size: -; cdr3_nt: TGTGCCAGCAGTTACATGCTAGCGGGGGGGCTTGCAGATACGCAGTATTTT; cdr3_aa: CASSYMLAGGLADTQYF
d_call: -; j_call: TRBJ2-5; v_call: TRBV3-1/TRBV3-2; clone_size: -; cdr3_nt: TGTGCCAGCAGCCAAGAGTTGAGCCTTTCGACCCAGTACTTC; cdr3_aa: CASSQELSLSTQYF
d_call: -; j_call: TRBJ2-2; v_call: TRBV7-2; clone_size: -; cdr3_nt: TGTGCCAGCCTCCCCCTAGCACCCGGGGAGCTGTTTTTT; cdr3_aa: CASLPLAPGELFF
d_call: -; j_call: TRBJ2-7; v_call: TRBV14; clone_size: -; cdr3_nt: TGTGCCAGCAGCTCGTCTAGGGGTGGGGAGCAGTACTTC; cdr3_aa: CASSSSRGGEQYF
d_call: TRBD1; j_call: TRBJ1-2; v_call: TRBV5-1; clone_size: -; cdr3_nt: TGCGCCAGCAGCTTAGTACAGGGGCCGATAAATGGCTACACCTTC; cdr3_aa: CASSLVQGPINGYTF
d_call: TRBD2; j_call: TRBJ2-1; v_call: TRBV19; clone_size: -; cdr3_nt: TGTGCCAGTAGTATTTTCTGGGGGGGGGATAACAATGAGCAGTTCTTC; cdr3_aa: CASSIFWGGDNNEQFF
d_call: -; j_call: TRBJ1-2; v_call: TRBV4-2; clone_size: -; cdr3_nt: TGTGCCAGCAGCCAAGATGTGAGAGGAGGCGGAAGTAACTATGGCTACACCTTC; cdr3_aa: CASSQDVRGGGSNYGYTF
d_call: -; j_call: TRBJ1-1; v_call: TRBV4-3; clone_size: -; cdr3_nt: TGCGCCAGCAGCCAAGATAGTTTTGACCAGGGCGGCACTGAAGCTTTCTTT; cdr3_aa: CASSQDSFDQGGTEAFF
d_call: TRBD2; j_call: TRBJ2-1; v_call: TRBV4-3; clone_size: -; cdr3_nt: TGCGCCAGCAGCCAGGGATTGGGACTAGGGGAGAATGAGCAGTTCTTC; cdr3_aa: CASSQGLGLGENEQFF
d_call: -; j_call: TRBJ1-5; v_call: TRBV7-8; clone_size: -; cdr3_nt: TGTGCCAGCAGCTTAGCGCGCGTGCTCCGGGGGAATCAGCCCCAGCATTTT; cdr3_aa: CASSLARVLRGNQPQHF
d_call: TRBD1; j_call: TRBJ2-5; v_call: TRBV5-1; clone_size: -; cdr3_nt: TGCGCCAGCAGCCCGACAGGGGGCAGGGTGGAGACCCAGTACTTC; cdr3_aa: CASSPTGGRVETQYF
d_call: -; j_call: TRBJ1-2; v_call: TRBV7-9; clone_size: -; cdr3_nt: TGTGCCAGCACCATACAGTCGGCGACGGATGGCTACACCTTC; cdr3_aa: CASTIQSATDGYTF
d_call: -; j_call: TRBJ1-2; v_call: TRBV6-1; clone_size: -; cdr3_nt: TGTGCCAGCAGTGATCAGGGCTATGGCTACACCTTC; cdr3_aa: CASSDQGYGYTF
d_call: -; j_call: TRBJ1-2; v_call: TRBV29-1; clone_size: -; cdr3_nt: TGCAGCGTTGCGCAGGGAGGATCCCTCTACACCTTC; cdr3_aa: CSVAQGGSLYTF
d_call: TRBD1; j_call: TRBJ1-4; v_call: TRBV3-1/TRBV3-2; clone_size: once; cdr3_nt: TGTGCCAGCAGCACGACAGGGGGTGGGGAAAAACTGTTTTTT; cdr3_aa: CASSTTGGGEKLFF
d_call: -; j_call: TRBJ1-2; v_call: TRBV6-6; clone_size: -; cdr3_nt: TGTGCCAGCAGTTACGTTGGGGGGGATGGCGGCTACACCTTC; cdr3_aa: CASSYVGGDGGYTF
d_call: -; j_call: TRBJ1-3; v_call: TRBV5-5; clone_size: -; cdr3_nt: TGTGCCAGCAGCTTGGGCCCAACTACTCTCTCTGGAAACACCATATATTTT; cdr3_aa: CASSLGPTTLSGNTIYF
d_call: -; j_call: TRBJ1-6; v_call: TRBV7-2; clone_size: -; cdr3_nt: TGTGCCAGCAGCTTAGGAGGGATTGGCAATTCACCCCTCCACTTT; cdr3_aa: CASSLGGIGNSPLHF
d_call: -; j_call: TRBJ2-3; v_call: TRBV3-1/TRBV3-2; clone_size: -; cdr3_nt: TGTGCCAGCAGCCAGGGCTTCACAGATACGCAGTATTTT; cdr3_aa: CASSQGFTDTQYF
d_call: -; j_call: TRBJ2-5; v_call: TRBV7-7; clone_size: -; cdr3_nt: TGTGCCAGCAGCTTAGGTTCCGGGGAGACCCAGTACTTC; cdr3_aa: CASSLGSGETQYF
d_call: TRBD1; j_call: TRBJ1-1; v_call: TRBV18; clone_size: -; cdr3_nt: TGTGCCAGCTCACCACTTAACAGGGGGGCAGGGGCTGAAGCTTTCTTT; cdr3_aa: CASSPLNRGAGAEAFF
d_call: TRBD1; j_call: TRBJ1-5; v_call: TRBV2; clone_size: -; cdr3_nt: TGTGCCAGCAGTGACGACAGGGGCAATCAGCCCCAGCATTTT; cdr3_aa: CASSDDRGNQPQHF
d_call: -; j_call: TRBJ2-2; v_call: TRBV9; clone_size: few; cdr3_nt: TGTGCCAGCAGCTCGCCGGTGTCAAACACCGGGGAGCTGTTTTTT; cdr3_aa: CASSSPVSNTGELFF
d_call: -; j_call: TRBJ1-2; v_call: TRBV4-1; clone_size: -; cdr3_nt: TGCGCCAGCAGCCAAGACATGGGGGTCGGACAGATATATGGCTACACCTTC; cdr3_aa: CASSQDMGVGQIYGYTF
d_call: -; j_call: TRBJ1-2; v_call: TRBV25-1; clone_size: -; cdr3_nt: TGTGCCAGCAGTGGTCGGGACTATGGCTACACCTTC; cdr3_aa: CASSGRDYGYTF
d_call: TRBD2; j_call: TRBJ2-1; v_call: TRBV5-4; clone_size: -; cdr3_nt: TGTGCCAGCAGCTTGCGGGGGGGGATCTATGAGCAGTTCTTC; cdr3_aa: CASSLRGGIYEQFF
d_call: -; j_call: TRBJ2-1; v_call: TRBV9; clone_size: -; cdr3_nt: TGTGCCAGCAGCGCTTATAAAACGGACGGCGGGGAGCAGTTCTTC; cdr3_aa: CASSAYKTDGGEQFF
d_call: -; j_call: TRBJ2-7; v_call: TRBV30; clone_size: -; cdr3_nt: TGTGCCTGGAGTGCGGTGAGGGACGAGCAGTACTTC; cdr3_aa: CAWSAVRDEQYF